These 21 T cell receptor beta chains were sequenced from one sample in a study of T cells in women clearing cervical HPV infection. TCRdb keeps only in-frame clones here, not all; method: immunoSEQ multiplex PCR. With about 20,000 clones in the sample, the ten largest clones hold roughly 4.6%. Specimen: blood buffy coat. The receptors come from a woman aged 18 to 75 with a cervical HPV16 infection that either progressed to CIN3+ or cleared (not recorded which).

A word on this clone: The CDR3 goes on 3 residues after the read ends, and that part is filled in from the germline J gene. The chain is built from TRBV16 and TRBJ1-2, with a tentative D call TRBD1 (6 bases). Trimming stripped 1 base from V and 3 bases from J, with 12 bases between. The CDR3 sequence is 15 residues long. Germline CDR1 KGHSY, CDR2 FQNENV. CDR3 DNA (partial): TGTGCCAGCAGCCAATACACAGGGCCGGACTATGGC. It translates to CASSQYTGPDYG. The whole CDR3 is CASSQYTGPDYGYTF.

In regard to this clone: The read ends 3 residues shy of where the CDR3 ends; the end is completed using the germline J gene. V and J are TRBV6-1 and TRBJ1-4; D not certain. Germline loops: CDR1 MNHNS, CDR2 SASEGT. The CDR3 is made up of 15 amino acids. The V gene lost 4 bases and the J gene lost 0 bases, with 9 bases spanning the gap. The covered CDR3 bases are TGTGCCAGCAGTGCCAGGATCTCAACTAATGAAAAA. It yields the protein CASSARISTNEK. The whole CDR3 reads CASSARISTNEKLFF.

As regards this clone: Coverage ceases 3 residues before the CDR3 finishes, and the germline J gene fills in the end. The chain has TRBV6-2 or TRBV6-3 and TRBJ1-1, with TRBD1 matching 9 bases. CDR1 is MNHEY, CDR2 SVGEGT, per germline. Trimming removed 6 bases from V and 3 bases from J; junction bases left unmatched: 5. This CDR3 has 14 amino acids. The CDR3 is CASRRTGGYTEAFF. The DNA read from the CDR3 is TGTGCCAGCAGAAGAACAGGGGGCTACACTGAA.

For this clone: The CDR3 goes on 3 residues after the read ends, and that part is filled in from the germline J gene. This chain uses TRBV19 with TRBJ2-1; 13 bases agree with TRBD2. Germline trimming cut 3 bases from V and 0 bases from J; bases unmatched to any gene: 8. This CDR3 is built from 19 residues. Germline CDR1 and CDR2: LNHDA and SQIVND (reference sequence). The part of the CDR3 DNA that was read is TGTGCCAGTAGTATGGAGACTAGCGGGGGGCCTAGCTCCTACAATGAG. It specifies CASSMETSGGPSSYNE. The CDR3 reads in full as CASSMETSGGPSSYNEQFF.

As concerns this clone: Read data end 3 residues before the CDR3 end; the end is taken from the germline J gene. The chain couples TRBV6-2 or TRBV6-3 to TRBJ2-5; the D gene is possibly TRBD2 (7 bases). Trimming took off 8 bases at V and 4 bases at J, with 11 bases between the two ends. This CDR3 spans 12 amino acids. CDR1 and CDR2 from the germline V gene are MNHEY and SVGEGT. The sequenced part of the CDR3 DNA is TGTGCCAGCGCGGGGGCGGGAGAGACC. It encodes CASAGAGET. The entire CDR3 protein is CASAGAGETQYF.

In regard to this clone: Read coverage stops 3 residues before the CDR3 terminus; the germline J gene supplies the remainder. This chain uses TRBV20-1 with TRBJ1-4, with D tentatively TRBD1 (5 bases). The CDR3 totals 14 residues. V was trimmed by 2 bases and J by 4 bases, leaving 11 bases between them. From germline, CDR1 is DFQATT and CDR2 SNEGSKA (reference sequence). The CDR3 DNA, read in part, is TGCAGTGCTAGAACAGGAAATTATAATGAAAAA. It specifies CSARTGNYNEK. The full CDR3 protein is CSARTGNYNEKLFF.

A note on this clone: The read halts 3 residues ahead of the CDR3 end, with the missing end drawn from the germline J gene. J is TRBJ2-1 and V is TRBV18, with 10 bases matching TRBD2. The junction had 8 bases not matched to a gene; V was cut back by 3 bases and J by 9 bases. The CDR3 totals 15 residues. Looked up from germline, CDR1 is KGHSH and CDR2 is LQKENI. The CDR3 loop reads CASSPSASGGREQFF. The covered CDR3 bases are TGTGCCAGCTCACCGTCGGCTAGCGGGGGTCGTGAG.

Points on this clone: Coverage ceases 3 residues before the CDR3 finishes, and the germline J gene fills in the end. The V gene is TRBV7-3, the J gene TRBJ2-7, with TRBD2 as a possible D gene (5 bases). The V gene's germline CDR1 is SGHTA and CDR2 FQGTGA. Trimming took off 5 bases at V and 0 bases at J, with 11 bases between the two ends. This CDR3 has 14 residues. The CDR3: CASSPSTNSYEQYF. The DNA read from the CDR3 is TGTGCCAGCAGCCCTAGCACAAACTCCTACGAG.

As to this clone: The germline gene is not matched at one end of the junction; a read error may be the cause. The read halts 3 residues ahead of the CDR3 end, with the missing end drawn from the germline J gene. The J gene is TRBJ1-4, the V gene TRBV7-2; D uncertain. In germline, CDR1 is SGHTA, CDR2 FQGNSA. This CDR3 spans 14 amino acids. The CDR3 spells CASSLRATNERLFF. The DNA read from the CDR3 is TGTGCCAGCAGCTTAAGAGCAACTAATGAAAGA.

With regard to this clone: The read stops 3 residues short of the end of the CDR3; the missing end is completed from the germline J gene. The chain links TRBV19 to TRBJ1-2; D is ambiguous. Germline-derived CDR1 and CDR2 are LNHDA and SQIVND (reference sequence). There are 13 residues in the CDR3. Incomplete CDR3 DNA: TGTGCCAGTAGTTGGGCTAGCTACAATGAC. This translates into CASSWASYND. The entire CDR3 sequence reads CASSWASYNDYTF.

Notes on this clone: Read coverage stops 3 residues before the CDR3 terminus; the germline J gene supplies the remainder. V and J are TRBV30 and TRBJ2-2; the match to TRBD2 covers 7 bases. Trimming took 5 bases from V and 6 from J; bases not matched to a gene: 12. Germline lookup yields CDR1 GTSNPN and CDR2 SVGIG (reference sequence). This CDR3 is built from 15 residues. The sequenced CDR3 bases are TGTGCCTGGCTTCAATCCGGCCTAGCGGCCGGGGAG. It codes for CAWLQSGLAAGE. The whole CDR3 region reads CAWLQSGLAAGELFF.

On this clone itself: The missing CDR3 end, 3 residues past where the read stops, is filled in from the germline J gene. The rearrangement links TRBV20-1 to TRBJ1-5, with TRBD1 matching 7 bases. After removal of 4 bases from V and 0 bases from J, the junction contained 9 bases not matched to a gene. Germline V gene sequence: CDR1 DFQATT, CDR2 SNEGSKA (reference sequence). This CDR3 comprises 16 residues. The CDR3 sequence: CSAKRQGDYSNQPQHF. Partial CDR3 DNA: TGCAGTGCTAAAAGACAGGGTGACTATAGCAATCAGCCC.

Concerning this clone itself: The CDR3 extends 3 residues past the end of the read, so its final part is completed from the germline J gene. The chain joins TRBV12-3 or TRBV12-4 to TRBJ1-6, with D maybe TRBD1 (6 bases). Trimming removed 5 bases from V and 9 bases from J, with 14 bases in between. This CDR3 is 14 amino acids long. The part of the CDR3 DNA that was read is TGTGCCAGCAGTCCCGAGACAGGTGCTTCACCC. Translated: CASSPETGASP. The entire CDR3 protein is CASSPETGASPLHF.

With regard to this clone: From the germline J gene comes the end of the CDR3, since the read stops 3 residues before it. The chain employs TRBV7-2 and TRBJ1-2, with D perhaps matching TRBD1 (5 bases). The germline CDR1 and CDR2 sequences are SGHTA and FQGNSA. The CDR3 runs 15 residues. The CDR3 protein is CASSWTSGGGNDYTF. CDR3 bases read: TGTGCCAGCAGCTGGACTAGCGGGGGGGGGAATGAC.

Comments on this clone: With the read ending 3 residues before the CDR3 end, the germline J gene is used to fill in that end. This CDR3 is also generated by other DNA sequences in the sample. The rearrangement uses TRBV5-1 and TRBJ1-1, with 7 bases fitting TRBD1. Germline CDR1 reads SGHRS; CDR2 reads YFSETQ. The V gene end was trimmed by 2 bases and the J gene end by 0 bases; junction bases not matched to a gene: 1. This CDR3 region has 14 residues. The covered CDR3 bases are TGCGCCAGCAGCTTTGACAGGGTGAACACTGAA. Encoded protein: CASSFDRVNTE. In full, the CDR3 reads CASSFDRVNTEAFF. Drawing the rest from reference TRBV5-1 and TRBJ1-1, the complete variable domain is KAGVTQTPRYLIKTRGQQVTLSCSPISGHRSVSWYQQTPGQGLQFLFEYFSETQRNKGNFPGRFSGRQFSNSRSEMNVSTLELGDSALYLCASSFDRVNTEAFFGQGTRLTVV.

With regard to this clone: The CDR3 goes on 3 residues after the read ends, and that part is filled in from the germline J gene. V gene TRBV6-2 or TRBV6-3 combines with J gene TRBJ1-1, with D maybe TRBD1 (5 bases). The ends were cut back, 9 bases at V and 7 bases at J, with 18 bases in the middle. Germline assignment: CDR1 MNHEY and CDR2 SVGEGT. CDR3 length: 13 amino acids. CDR3 residues: CARKRGQDGEAFF. The DNA read from the CDR3 is TGTGCCAGGAAGAGGGGCCAGGACGGTGAA.

Worth noting for this clone: The read ends 3 residues shy of where the CDR3 ends; the end is completed using the germline J gene. This rearrangement joins TRBV14 to TRBJ2-5; D unclear. The CDR3 spans 16 residues. Trimming took 1 base from V and 1 from J, leaving 13 bases between them. Per the germline V gene, CDR1 is SGHDN and CDR2 is FVKESK. Incomplete CDR3 DNA: TGTGCCAGCAGCCAAGGCCGCTACCATTCCCAAGAGACC. It encodes CASSQGRYHSQET. The whole CDR3 sequence is CASSQGRYHSQETQYF.

In terms of frequency, this clone is medium-sized. Read coverage stops 3 residues before the CDR3 terminus; the germline J gene supplies the remainder. The rearrangement joins TRBV6-2 or TRBV6-3 to TRBJ2-3; D perhaps matches TRBD2 (7 bases). Trimming took off 2 bases at V and 6 bases at J, with 15 bases between the two ends. Per the germline V gene, CDR1 is MNHEY and CDR2 is SVGEGT. CDR3 length equals 15 residues. CDR3 in amino acids: CASSYKLGGPDTQYF. CDR3 DNA (partial): TGTGCCAGCAGTTACAAGTTGGGGGGGCCGGATACG.

A note on this clone: The read stops 3 residues short of the end of the CDR3; the missing end is completed from the germline J gene. The chain links TRBV6-1 to TRBJ2-3; D is perhaps TRBD1 (5 bases). Trimming cost V 2 bases and J 0 bases, with 12 bases left between them. The CDR3 has 16 residues. Germline V lookup: CDR1 MNHNS, CDR2 SASEGT. The sequenced part of the CDR3 DNA is TGTGCCAGCAGTGAAAACTCGGCAGGGAGCACAGATACG. Its translation is CASSENSAGSTDT. The whole CDR3 region reads CASSENSAGSTDTQYF.

A note on this clone: The CDR3 end falls 3 residues outside the read, so it is completed with the germline J gene. This rearrangement joins TRBV7-9 to TRBJ2-2; no definite D call. The CDR3 contains 15 residues. Germline V gene data show CDR1 as SEHNR and CDR2 as FQNEAQ (reference sequence). CDR3 protein: CASSFLAATNEKLFF. The sequenced CDR3 bases are TGTGCCAGCAGCTTCCTTGCAGCAACTAATGAAAAG.

Worth noting for this clone: One junction end does not reproduce the germline sequence, and a read error may be involved. The missing CDR3 end, 3 residues past where the read stops, is filled in from the germline J gene. The rearrangement links TRBV4-2 to TRBJ2-3; perhaps TRBD1 as D (6 bases). The germline CDR1 and CDR2 sequences are LGHNA and YNFKEQ. CDR3 length: 18 amino acids. CDR3 region: CASSQDLSGDTLTDTQYF. The sequenced part of the CDR3 DNA is TGCGCCAGCAGCCAAGATCTTTCCGGGGACACCCTGACAGATACG.